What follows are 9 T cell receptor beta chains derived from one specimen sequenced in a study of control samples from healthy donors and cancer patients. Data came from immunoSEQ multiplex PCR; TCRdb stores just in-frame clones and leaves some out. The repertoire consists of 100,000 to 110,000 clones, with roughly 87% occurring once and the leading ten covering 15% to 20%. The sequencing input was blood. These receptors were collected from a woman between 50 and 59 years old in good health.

In DNA, the CDR3 is TGTGCCAGCAGCTCGACAGATGCAGGAAACACCATATATTTT. It translates to CASSSTDAGNTIYF. The rearrangement uses TRBV7-9 and TRBJ1-3; D possibly corresponds to TRBD1 (5 bases). This CDR3 has 14 amino acids. Germline V gives CDR1 SEHNR, CDR2 FQNEAQ (reference sequence). Between the trimmed V and J ends, which lost 4 bases and 4 bases, there was a span of 11 bases.

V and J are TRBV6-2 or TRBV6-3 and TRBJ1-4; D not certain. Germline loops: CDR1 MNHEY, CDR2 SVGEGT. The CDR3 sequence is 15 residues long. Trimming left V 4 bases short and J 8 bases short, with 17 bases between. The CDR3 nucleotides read TGTGCCAGCAGTTCCCGGGGTGGAAGGCGGGAAAAACTGTTTTTT. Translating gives CASSSRGGRREKLFF.

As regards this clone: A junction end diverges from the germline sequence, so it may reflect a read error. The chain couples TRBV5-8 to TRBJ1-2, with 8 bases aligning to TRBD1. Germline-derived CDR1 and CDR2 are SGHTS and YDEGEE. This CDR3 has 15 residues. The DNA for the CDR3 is TGTGCCAGCAGTCGAGGACAGACAGGGGCCTATGGTTACACCTTC. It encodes CASSRGQTGAYGYTF. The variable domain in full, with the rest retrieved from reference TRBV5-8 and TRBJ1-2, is EAGVTQSPTHLIKTRGQQATLRCSPISGHTSVYWYQQALGLGLQFLLWYDEGEERNRGNFPPRFSGRQFPNYSSELNVNALELEDSALYLCASSRGQTGAYGYTFGSGTRLTVV.

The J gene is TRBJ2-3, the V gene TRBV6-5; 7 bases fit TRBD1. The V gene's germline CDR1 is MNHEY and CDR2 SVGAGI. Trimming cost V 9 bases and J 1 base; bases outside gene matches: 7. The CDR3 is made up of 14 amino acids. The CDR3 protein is CASATGAGTDTQYF. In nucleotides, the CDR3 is TGTGCCAGTGCAACAGGGGCCGGCACAGATACGCAGTATTTT.

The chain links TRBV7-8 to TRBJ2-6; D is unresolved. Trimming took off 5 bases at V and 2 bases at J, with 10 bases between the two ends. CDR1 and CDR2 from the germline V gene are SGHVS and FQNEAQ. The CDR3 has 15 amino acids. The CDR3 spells CASSIGRTGANVLTF. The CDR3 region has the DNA TGTGCCAGCAGCATCGGGCGGACTGGGGCCAACGTCCTGACTTTC.

The DNA of the CDR3 is TGTGCCAGTAGTCCAACAGGGGGGGATGAAAAACTGTTTTTT. Residues: CASSPTGGDEKLFF. J is TRBJ1-4 and V is TRBV19, with TRBD1 matching over 8 bases. The CDR3 spans 14 residues. V was pared by 5 bases and J by 6 bases, with 5 bases of the junction left unmatched. Germline V CDR1 and CDR2: LNHDA, SQIVND (reference sequence). Using reference TRBV19 and TRBJ1-4 for the parts outside the CDR3, the full variable domain is DGGITQSPKYLFRKEGQNVTLSCEQNLNHDAMYWYRQDPGQGLRLIYYSQIVNDFQKGDIAEGYSVSREKKESFPLTVTSAQKNPTAFYLCASSPTGGDEKLFFGSGTQLSVL.

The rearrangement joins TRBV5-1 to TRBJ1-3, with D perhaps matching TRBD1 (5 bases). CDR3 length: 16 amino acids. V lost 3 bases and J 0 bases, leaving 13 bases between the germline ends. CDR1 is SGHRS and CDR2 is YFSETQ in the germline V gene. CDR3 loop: CASSSTTGLSGNTIYF. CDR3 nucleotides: TGCGCCAGCAGCTCGACCACAGGCCTCTCTGGAAACACCATATATTTT.

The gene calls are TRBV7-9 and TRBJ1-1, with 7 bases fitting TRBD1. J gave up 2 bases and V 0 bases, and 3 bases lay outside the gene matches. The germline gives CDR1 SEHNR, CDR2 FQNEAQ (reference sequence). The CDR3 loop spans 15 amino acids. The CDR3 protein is CASSLATGINTEAFF. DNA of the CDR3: TGTGCCAGCAGCTTAGCGACAGGGATTAACACTGAAGCTTTCTTT.

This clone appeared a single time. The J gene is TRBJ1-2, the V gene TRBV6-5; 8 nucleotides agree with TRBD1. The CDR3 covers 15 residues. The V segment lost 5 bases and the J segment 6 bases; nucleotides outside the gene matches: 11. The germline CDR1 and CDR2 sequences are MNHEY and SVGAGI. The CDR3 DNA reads TGTGCCAGCAGTCTTGACAGGGGCCACGGGGATGGCTACACCTTC. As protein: CASSLDRGHGDGYTF.